This is a list of T cell receptor beta chains from one sample in a study of CD8 T cells in Susac syndrome. One entry per CDR3 protein, called by TCRdb with MiXCR from the immunoSEQ multiplex PCR reads. The table records around 280,000 distinct CDR3 sequences, about 91% of them present only once. Material: CD4+ T cells from PBMCs. The receptors shown here come from a human donor with multiple sclerosis. The CDR3 runs from the conserved cysteine through the conserved F or W. The order of the fields is V gene, J gene, CDR3 length, D gene, clone size, CDR3 DNA, CDR3 protein. A D gene is named only where the DNA matches it firmly. Not every row has a clone size; where given, it reads once, few, many or a size class.

>TRBV29-1|TRBJ1-3|12|NA|NA
TGCAGCGCGGCAGTCTCTGGAAACACCATATATTTT
CSAAVSGNTIYF
>TRBV20-1|TRBJ2-3|16|TRBD2|NA
TGCAGTGCTACTCGAAGGACTAGCACCAGCACAGATACGCAGTATTTT
CSATRRTSTSTDTQYF
>TRBV20-1|TRBJ2-7|16|NA|NA
TGCAGTGCTAGTGGTCTAGGACCTCCTGTTCGTTACGAGCAGTACTTC
CSASGLGPPVRYEQYF
>TRBV5-1|TRBJ2-5|21|TRBD2|NA
TGCGCCAGCAGCTTGCTCCCGTTAAGCGCGAGGCTAGCGGGGGATCAAGAGACCCAGTACTTC
CASSLLPLSARLAGDQETQYF
>TRBV15|TRBJ2-5|13|NA|NA
TGTGCCACCAGCAGCGGAATGGGGGAGACCCAGTACTTC
CATSSGMGETQYF
>TRBV29-1|TRBJ1-3|12|NA|NA
TGCAGCGCCCGCGAGCCTGGAAACACCATATATTTT
CSAREPGNTIYF
>TRBV6-1|TRBJ2-3|14|TRBD2|once
TGTGCCAGTTCCTTAGGAGCGGGGGCAGATACGCAGTATTTT
CASSLGAGADTQYF
>TRBV5-4|TRBJ1-4|14|NA|NA
TGTGCCAGCAGCTTGGACAACGGCGATGAAAAACTGTTTTTT
CASSLDNGDEKLFF
>TRBV20-1|TRBJ1-5|15|NA|NA
TGCAGTGCTAGAGATCCCCTGGGAGGCAATCAGCCCCAGCATTTT
CSARDPLGGNQPQHF
>TRBV30|TRBJ1-5|13|NA|NA
TGTGCCTGGAGCCCAGGGAGCAATCAGCCCCAGCATTTT
CAWSPGSNQPQHF
>TRBV19|TRBJ1-5|15|NA|NA
TGTGCCAGTAAAACGACAGACCCAGGCAATCAGCCCCAGCATTTT
CASKTTDPGNQPQHF
>TRBV30|TRBJ1-3|13|TRBD1|NA
TGTGCCCGGGGGGACAGGGCTGGAAACACCATATATTTT
CARGDRAGNTIYF
>TRBV7-2|TRBJ1-4|12|NA|NA
TGTGCCAGCAGCTGGGCTAATGAAAAACTGTTTTTT
CASSWANEKLFF
>TRBV20-1|TRBJ2-4|15|NA|NA
TGCAGTGCTAGCGATTATGCGCTAGCCAAAAACATTCAGTACTTC
CSASDYALAKNIQYF
>TRBV7-9|TRBJ1-5|14|TRBD1|NA
TGTGCCAGCAGCTCGGACAGGGGGGCTCAGCCCCAGCATTTT
CASSSDRGAQPQHF
>TRBV5-1|TRBJ2-7|14|NA|NA
TGCGCCAGCAGCTTGGAGAGATCGGCCTACGAGCAGTACTTC
CASSLERSAYEQYF
>TRBV29-1|TRBJ1-5|13|NA|NA
TGCAGCGTTGGATGGGGGAGCGATCAGCCCCAGCATTTT
CSVGWGSDQPQHF
>TRBV5-1|TRBJ2-7|15|NA|NA
TGCGCCAGCAGCTTCAACAGCCTTACTTCGTACGAGCAGTACTTC
CASSFNSLTSYEQYF
>TRBV7-2|TRBJ2-5|14|NA|NA
TGTGCCAGCAGCCGAGGAGCGGTCCAAGAGACCCAGTACTTC
CASSRGAVQETQYF
>TRBV7-2|TRBJ1-6|15|NA|NA
TGTGCCAGCAGCCCTCCTTGGACTTCTAATTCACCCCTCCACTTT
CASSPPWTSNSPLHF
>TRBV20-1|TRBJ1-5|16|TRBD1|NA
TGCAGTGCTAGCCCCGACAGGGACTGGAGCAATCAGCCCCAGCATTTT
CSASPDRDWSNQPQHF
>TRBV30|TRBJ1-1|14|TRBD1|NA
TGTGCCTGGAGTCTGGGACAGGAGAACACTGAAGCTTTCTTT
CAWSLGQENTEAFF
>TRBV5-1|TRBJ1-5|15|NA|few
TGCGCCAGCAGCGTAAGTTCGGGGAGCAATCAGCCCCAGCATTTT
CASSVSSGSNQPQHF
>TRBV24-1|TRBJ1-1|16|TRBD1|NA
TGTGCCACCAGTGATAGAGGGACAGGGGGGAACACTGAAGCTTTCTTT
CATSDRGTGGNTEAFF